Included here is one T cell receptor beta chain sequence, with context. This sample was taken from a study of blood T cell repertoires in COVID-19. Study-level information: The United States, Italy and Spain supplied acute and convalescent COVID-19 samples. In each case, the material was cDNA or gDNA derived from T cells, B-cell-depleted T cells, or PBMCs.

Generated by immunoSEQ multiplex PCR, the TCRdb table keeps only in-frame clones and is missing some. The sample has around 100,000 clones, just under 90% seen once. The CDR3 extends over 15 amino acids. V lost 6 bases and J 6 bases, leaving 20 bases between the germline ends. Germline CDR1 and CDR2: LGHDT and YNNKEL (reference sequence). V and J are TRBV3-1 (or the pseudogene TRBV3-2) and TRBJ1-1; D is unclear. The sample comprised peripheral blood. This receptor was obtained from a human donor in a cohort sampled during active COVID-19. DNA of the CDR3: TGTGCCAGCAGGCCCGACGAATCGGGGATGTCTGAAGCTTTCTTT. Amino acids: CASRPDESGMSEAFF.